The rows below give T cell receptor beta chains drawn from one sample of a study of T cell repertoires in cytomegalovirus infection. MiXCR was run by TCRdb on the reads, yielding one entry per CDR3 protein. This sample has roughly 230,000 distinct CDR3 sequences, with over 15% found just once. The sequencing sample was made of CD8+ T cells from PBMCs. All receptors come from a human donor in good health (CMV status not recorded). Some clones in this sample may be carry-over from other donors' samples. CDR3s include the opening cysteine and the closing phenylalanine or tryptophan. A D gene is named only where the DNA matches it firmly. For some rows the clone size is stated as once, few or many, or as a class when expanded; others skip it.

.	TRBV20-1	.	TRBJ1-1	TGCAGTGCTGCCGGGGGCTCAGGTGAAGCTTTCTTT	CSAAGGSGEAFF
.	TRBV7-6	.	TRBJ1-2	TGTGCCAGCTTCGGGGCAGGGGATGGCTACACCTTC	CASFGAGDGYTF
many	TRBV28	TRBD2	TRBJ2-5	TGTGCCAGCATCGCCACCGGGAGGTCAGATCAATGGACCCAGTACTTC	CASIATGRSDQWTQYF
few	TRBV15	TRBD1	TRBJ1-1	TGTGCCACCAGCACTTCGAGACAGGGTCTGAGGAGAGCTTTCTTT	CATSTSRQGLRRAFF
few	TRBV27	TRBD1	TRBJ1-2	TGTGCCAGCAGTAAATGGGACAGGGCGAGTGGCTACACCTTC	CASSKWDRASGYTF
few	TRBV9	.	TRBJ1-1	TGTGCCAGCAGCGTAGGAGATTCCTACACTGAAGCTTTCTTT	CASSVGDSYTEAFF
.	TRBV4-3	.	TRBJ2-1	TGCGCCAGCAGCCAAGGCGGTCGGGGGCCCGCCTTTTATGAGCAGTTCTTC	CASSQGGRGPAFYEQFF
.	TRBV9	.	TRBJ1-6	TGTGCCAGCAGCGCTGTCACAGGGCCTAATTCACCCCTCCACTTT	CASSAVTGPNSPLHF
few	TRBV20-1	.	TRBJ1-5	TGCAGTGCTAGAGCTGGGGTGAGTCAGCCCCAGCATTTT	CSARAGVSQPQHF
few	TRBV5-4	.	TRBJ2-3	TGTGCCAGCAGCTTGGCCGGGCAGGGCCCAGATACGCAGTATTTT	CASSLAGQGPDTQYF
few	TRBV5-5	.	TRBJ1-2	TGTGCCAGCAGCTTATACGTAGACTCTCCTCGCTACACCTTC	CASSLYVDSPRYTF
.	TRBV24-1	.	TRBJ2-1	TGTGCCACCAGTGAGCCTCACAATGAGCAGTTCTTC	CATSEPHNEQFF
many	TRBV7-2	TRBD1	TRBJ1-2	TGTGCCAGCAGTCGCCCCGGCGAGGGGGCCTATGGCTACACCTTC	CASSRPGEGAYGYTF
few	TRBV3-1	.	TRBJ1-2	TGTGCCAGCAGCCAAGCCACAGGCGCGCACACTGGCTACACCTTC	CASSQATGAHTGYTF
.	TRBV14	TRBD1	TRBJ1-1	TGTGCCAGCAGCCCCCTGAGGGACAGCGAGAACACTGTAGCTTTCTTT	CASSPLRDSENTVAFF
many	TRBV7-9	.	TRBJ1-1	TGTGCCAGCAGCTTAGACGCCACTGAAGCTTTCTTT	CASSLDATEAFF
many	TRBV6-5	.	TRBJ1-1	TGTGCCAGCAGTTATTCCGGGACGGTGAACACTGAAGCTTTCTTT	CASSYSGTVNTEAFF
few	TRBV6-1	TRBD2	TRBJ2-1	TGTGCCAGCAGTTGGGCAAGGAGTAGCGGGGTGCCCTACAATGAGCAGTTCTTC	CASSWARSSGVPYNEQFF
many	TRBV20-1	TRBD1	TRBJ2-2	TGCAGTGCTAGAGATTCATTAGGGGACAGCACCGGGGAGCTGTTTTTT	CSARDSLGDSTGELFF
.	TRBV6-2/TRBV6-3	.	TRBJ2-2	TGTGCCAGCAGTTCTTTAGACAGGCCAGGGGAGCTGTTTTTT	CASSSLDRPGELFF
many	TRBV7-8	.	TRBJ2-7	TGTGCCAGCAGCTACGGACAGACCTACGAGCAGTACTTC	CASSYGQTYEQYF
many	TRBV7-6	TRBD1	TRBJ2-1	TGTGCCAGCAGCTTAGGACAGGGGGCGCGAAATGAGCAGTTCTTC	CASSLGQGARNEQFF
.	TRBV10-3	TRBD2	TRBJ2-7	TGTGCCATCAGTGAAGTGGGGGGGGGCTCCTACGAGCAGTACTTC	CAISEVGGGSYEQYF
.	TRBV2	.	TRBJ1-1	TGTGCCAGCGGGAGGGCTGAAGCTTTCTTT	CASGRAEAFF
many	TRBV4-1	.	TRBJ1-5	TGCGCCAGCAGCCAAGGCTGGGATCAGCCCCAGCATTTT	CASSQGWDQPQHF
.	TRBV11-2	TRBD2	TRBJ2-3	TGTGCCAGCAGCCCAGGACTAGCGGGGGGGAGAGATACGCAGTATTTT	CASSPGLAGGRDTQYF
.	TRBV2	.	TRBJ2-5	TGTGCCAGCAGGGACCGCGGACGGCAAGAGACCCAGTACTTC	CASRDRGRQETQYF
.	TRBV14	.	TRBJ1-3	TGTGCCAGCAGCCAAGGGGCGGGCGCGGGAAACACCATATATTTT	CASSQGAGAGNTIYF
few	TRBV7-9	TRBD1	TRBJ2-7	TGTGCCAGCAGCCCTTCCCAAGGGGGCTATGAGTCCTACGAGCAGTACTTC	CASSPSQGGYESYEQYF
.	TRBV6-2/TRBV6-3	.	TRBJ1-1	TGTGCCAGCAGTTACACACTGAACACTGAAGCTTTCTTT	CASSYTLNTEAFF
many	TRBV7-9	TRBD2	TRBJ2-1	TGTGCCAGCAGCTTAGGAGGGACTAGCGGGGGGGCATACAATGAGCAGTTCTTC	CASSLGGTSGGAYNEQFF
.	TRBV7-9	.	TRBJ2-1	TGTGCCAGCAGCCCCCCCGGGACACAGGACAATGAGCAGTTCTTC	CASSPPGTQDNEQFF
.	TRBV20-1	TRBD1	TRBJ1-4	TGCAGTGCTAGAGCCATCAGGGGGCCGGGTGAAAAACTGTTTTTT	CSARAIRGPGEKLFF
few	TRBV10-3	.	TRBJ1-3	TGTGCCATCAGTGACGATGACTCTGGAAACACCATATATTTT	CAISDDDSGNTIYF
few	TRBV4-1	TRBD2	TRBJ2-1	TGCGCCAGCAGCCAAGATACGGGGGGAGGAAATGAGCAGTTCTTC	CASSQDTGGGNEQFF
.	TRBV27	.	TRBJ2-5	TGTGCCAGCGGAATCGGACCGGCGGGGACCCAGTACTTC	CASGIGPAGTQYF
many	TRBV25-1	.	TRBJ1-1	TGTGCCAGCAGTGAACGGAAGCAGGGGAGGACTGAAGCTTTCTTT	CASSERKQGRTEAFF
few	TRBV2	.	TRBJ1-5	TGTGCCAGCAGTCCGGACAGTAGCAATCAGCCCCAGCATTTT	CASSPDSSNQPQHF
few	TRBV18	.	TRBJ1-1	TGTGCCAGCTCACCAGGGGCCGGGGGCACTGAAGCTTTCTTT	CASSPGAGGTEAFF
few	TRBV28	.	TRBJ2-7	TGTGCCAGCAGTTTAAGAGGGGCAGGTCCCGACCCTTCCTACGAGCAGTACTTC	CASSLRGAGPDPSYEQYF
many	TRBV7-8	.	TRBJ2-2	TGTGCCAGCAGCTTAGGTGCGGAGCTGTTTTTT	CASSLGAELFF
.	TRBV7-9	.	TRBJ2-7	TGTGCCACCAGCTTAGAAGGGTACGAGCAGTACTTC	CATSLEGYEQYF
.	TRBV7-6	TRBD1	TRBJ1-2	TGTGCCAGCAGCTTCAGATTGCCGGGACAGGGGAACTATGGCTACACCTTC	CASSFRLPGQGNYGYTF
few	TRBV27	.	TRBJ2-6	TGTGCCAGCAGTTTATCCGGACAGAGTTTCTCTGGGGCCAACGTCCTGACTTTC	CASSLSGQSFSGANVLTF
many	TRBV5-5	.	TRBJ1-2	TGTGCCAGCAGCTTGATGTCACCTAACTATGGCTACACCTTC	CASSLMSPNYGYTF
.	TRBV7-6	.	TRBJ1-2	TGTGCCAGCAGCCCAGAACCGCGGTTGTATGGCTACACCTTC	CASSPEPRLYGYTF
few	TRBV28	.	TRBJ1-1	TGTGCCAGCAGTTTATTGGACAGCCCAGAGAGTGAAGCTTTCTTT	CASSLLDSPESEAFF
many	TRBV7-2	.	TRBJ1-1	TGTGCCAGCAGCCCACCAGGGACTGAAGCTTTCTTT	CASSPPGTEAFF
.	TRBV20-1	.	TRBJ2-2	TGCAGTGCTACGCCGGGATACACCGGGGAGCTGTTTTTT	CSATPGYTGELFF
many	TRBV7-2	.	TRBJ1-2	TGTGCCAGCAGCTTAGTAGGGTCAGGGGCTGACTATGGCTACACCTTC	CASSLVGSGADYGYTF
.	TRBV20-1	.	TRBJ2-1	TGCAGTGCTAGAGAACGCGGTGAGCAGTTCTTC	CSARERGEQFF
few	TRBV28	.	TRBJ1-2	TGTGCCAGCAGTGCCGTCAACGGGGCCACTTATGGCTACACCTTC	CASSAVNGATYGYTF
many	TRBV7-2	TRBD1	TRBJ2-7	TGTGCCAGCAGCGTATCCTCAGGGGGCAACGACGAGCAGTACTTC	CASSVSSGGNDEQYF
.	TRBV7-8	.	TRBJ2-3	TGTGCCAGCAGCCATCCGATTGGGCCCACAGATACGCAGTATTTT	CASSHPIGPTDTQYF